This T cell receptor beta chain stems from a study of T cell repertoires in aging, cancer and after chemotherapy. Overall study: Donors were grouped into six age bands spanning 30 or younger through 70 or older. Points from the study as a whole: Loss of evenness, beyond lost richness, contributed to age-related TCR diversity decline in cancer patients. Rebound thymic output was suggested by rising median generation probability during chemotherapy in each cancer cohort. Age-matched healthy donors had significantly more diverse, less clonal blood TCR repertoires than untreated cancer patients.

TRB rearrangements spanning V, D and J were amplified using mixed TRB-A/B primers. TCRdb analysed the multiplex PCR reads with MiXCR anew, one entry per CDR3 protein. The sample yields roughly 10,000 distinct CDR3 sequences, around a third seen once. This clonotype was counted only a few times. Antigen specificity is unknown. V was pared by 2 bases and J by 8 bases, with 8 bases of the junction left unmatched. Germline V gene sequence: CDR1 SGHRS, CDR2 YFSETQ. The CDR3 runs to 15 residues. The template was genomic DNA from peripheral blood, not RNA. Sample: blood. The V gene is TRBV5-1, the J gene TRBJ2-1; 9 bases align to TRBD2. The clonotype originates from a human donor in good health. The donor label of this sample is uncertain. The CDR3 sequence is CASSFQSGGMDEQFF. The CDR3 nucleotides are TGCGCCAGCAGCTTTCAGAGCGGGGGGATGGATGAGCAGTTCTTC.